This TCR beta chain is from a study of blood T cell repertoires in COVID-19. The protocol was immunoSEQ multiplex PCR, while the TCRdb copy is restricted to in-frame clones and leaves out a portion. The data contain roughly 300,000 clones, approximately 92% of them singletons. This CDR3 is built from 15 residues. Unmatched junction bases numbered 5, after V lost 1 base and J lost 2 bases. Germline V lookup: CDR1 MDHEN, CDR2 SYDVKM. V gene TRBV28 combines with J gene TRBJ2-7; 7 bases are a match to TRBD1. Material for sequencing was PBMCs or T cells enriched from blood (not recorded which). The receptor was isolated from a woman aged 25 to 45 who had recovered from COVID-19. CDR3 sequence reads: CASSLFTGDPYEQYF. CDR3 nucleotide sequence: TGTGCCAGCAGTTTATTTACAGGGGACCCCTACGAGCAGTACTTC.